Detailed here is one T cell receptor beta chain. What it recognizes is unknown. A junction boundary mismatches the germline segment, possibly from a read error. This specimen includes other DNA sequences encoding the same CDR3. This sample was taken from a study of cytomegalovirus exposure and HLA in healthy donors. Study-level points and caveats: Some V segments, including TRBV6-2 and TRBV6-3, were excluded as indistinguishable.

It was with 60 Vbeta and 13 Jbeta primers that the PCR ran. Produced via immunoSEQ multiplex PCR; TCRdb's table is partial and in-frame only. The table has roughly 100,000 clones, just over 75% seen once; the top ten hold around 8.2%. Sampled while nominally healthy, donors likely had unrecorded immune exposures. CDR3 length equals 17 residues. Germline values: CDR1 SGHTA, CDR2 FQGNSA. The clonotype originates from a man aged 40-49 years in good health and CMV-seropositive. The genes are TRBV7-2 and TRBJ2-5; 8 positions agree with TRBD2. Source material: PBMCs. The CDR3 protein is CASSLNVVAGSQETQYF. CDR3 nucleotides: TGCGCCAGCAGCTTAAATGTGGTAGCGGGGAGCCAAGAGACCCAGTACTTC.